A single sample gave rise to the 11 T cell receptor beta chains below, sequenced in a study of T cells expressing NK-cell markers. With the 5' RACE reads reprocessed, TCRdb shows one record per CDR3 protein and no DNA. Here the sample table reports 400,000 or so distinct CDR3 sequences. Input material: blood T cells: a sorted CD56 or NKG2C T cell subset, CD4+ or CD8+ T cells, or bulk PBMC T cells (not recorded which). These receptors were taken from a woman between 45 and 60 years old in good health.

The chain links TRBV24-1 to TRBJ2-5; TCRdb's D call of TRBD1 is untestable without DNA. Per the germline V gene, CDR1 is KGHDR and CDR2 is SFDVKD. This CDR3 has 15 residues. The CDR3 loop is CATSDLGTDSETQYF.

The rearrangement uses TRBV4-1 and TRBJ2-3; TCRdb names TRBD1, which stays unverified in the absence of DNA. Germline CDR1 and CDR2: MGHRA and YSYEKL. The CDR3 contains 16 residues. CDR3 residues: CASSWRGVTSTDTQYF.

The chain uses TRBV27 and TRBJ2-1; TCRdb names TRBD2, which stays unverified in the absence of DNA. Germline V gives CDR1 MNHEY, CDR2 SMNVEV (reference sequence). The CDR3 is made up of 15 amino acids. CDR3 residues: CASTLGAGVGNEQFF.

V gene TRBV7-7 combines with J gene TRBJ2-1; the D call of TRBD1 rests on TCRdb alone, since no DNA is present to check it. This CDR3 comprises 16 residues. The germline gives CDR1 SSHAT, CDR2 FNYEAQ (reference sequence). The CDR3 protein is CASSQGFFLIHNEQFF.

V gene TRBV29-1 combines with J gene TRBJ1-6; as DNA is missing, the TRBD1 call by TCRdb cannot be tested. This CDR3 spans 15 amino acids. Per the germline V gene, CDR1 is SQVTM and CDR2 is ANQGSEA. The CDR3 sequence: CSVVGQGPNNSPLHF.

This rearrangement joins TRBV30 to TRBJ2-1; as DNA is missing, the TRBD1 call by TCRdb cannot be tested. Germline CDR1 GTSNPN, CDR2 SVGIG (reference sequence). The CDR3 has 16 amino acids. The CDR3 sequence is CAWSVLRVSSYNEQFF. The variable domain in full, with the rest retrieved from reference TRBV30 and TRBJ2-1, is SQTIHQWPATLVQPVGSPLSLECTVEGTSNPNLYWYRQAAGRGLQLLFYSVGIGQISSEVPQNLSASRPQDRQFILSSKKLLLSDSGFYLCAWSVLRVSSYNEQFFGPGTRLTVL.

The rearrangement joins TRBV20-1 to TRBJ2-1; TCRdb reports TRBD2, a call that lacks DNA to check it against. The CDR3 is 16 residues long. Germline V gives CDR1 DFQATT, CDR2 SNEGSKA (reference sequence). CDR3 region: CSARRQREGRGNEQFF.

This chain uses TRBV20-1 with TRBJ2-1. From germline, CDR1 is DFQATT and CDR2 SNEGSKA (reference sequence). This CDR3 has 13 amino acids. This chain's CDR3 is CSARKGTINEQFF.

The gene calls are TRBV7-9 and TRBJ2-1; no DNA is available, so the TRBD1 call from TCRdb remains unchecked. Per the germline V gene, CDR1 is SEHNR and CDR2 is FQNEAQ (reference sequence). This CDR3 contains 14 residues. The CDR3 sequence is CASSVSGKGNEQFF.

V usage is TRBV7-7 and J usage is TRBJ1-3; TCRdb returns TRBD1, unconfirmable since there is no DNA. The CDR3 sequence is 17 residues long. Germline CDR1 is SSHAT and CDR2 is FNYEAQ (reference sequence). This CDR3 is CASLLWTGGFRGNTIYF.

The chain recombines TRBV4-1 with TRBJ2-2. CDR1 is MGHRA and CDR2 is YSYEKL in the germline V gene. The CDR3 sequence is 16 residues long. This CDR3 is CASSQEGTRNTGELFF.